These 7 T cell receptor beta chains were all obtained from the same sample, sequenced in a study of CD8+ T cells in alopecia areata. Extracted from the samples, RNA was reverse transcribed into cDNA to serve as the sequencing template. Some clones are missing from TCRdb's copy, which holds only in-frame ones; the method was immunoSEQ multiplex PCR. The sample lists about 140,000 clones; around 83% were seen once. Treatment given: oral pan-JAK inhibitor, 5-10 mg twice daily. This specimen was CD8+ T cells sorted from blood, taken at week 4, from a patient treated with tofacitinib. The receptor set was obtained from a human donor with alopecia areata.

The chain combines TRBV4-1 with TRBJ2-1, with D maybe TRBD2 (5 bases). Trimming left V 3 bases short and J 10 bases short, with 13 bases between. The V gene's germline CDR1 is MGHRA and CDR2 YSYEKL. The CDR3 totals 13 residues. CDR3 in amino acids: CASSHLNEGEQFF. The CDR3 DNA reads as TGCGCCAGCAGCCACCTTAACGAGGGCGAGCAGTTCTTC.

The V call is TRBV29-1, the J call TRBJ2-7; D possibly corresponds to TRBD2 (5 bases). The V and J ends lost 7 bases and 2 bases respectively, with 18 bases between them. The V gene's germline CDR1 is SQVTM and CDR2 ANQGSEA. CDR3 length: 14 residues. The DNA for the CDR3 is TGCAGCGCCATTTGGACGGGGAATCCCTACGAGCAGTACTTC. It codes for CSAIWTGNPYEQYF.

The rearrangement joins TRBV5-1 to TRBJ2-1; 8 bases align to TRBD1. There are 15 residues in the CDR3. The V segment lost 4 bases and the J segment 4 bases; nucleotides outside the gene matches: 7. CDR1 and CDR2 from the germline V gene are SGHRS and YFSETQ. This CDR3 is CASSLRTGIYNEQFF. The DNA for the CDR3 is TGCGCCAGCAGCCTCCGGACAGGGATATACAATGAGCAGTTCTTC.

The CDR3 is CASSPWTTAENEQYF. The CDR3 DNA sequence: TGTGCCAGCAGCCCTTGGACCACGGCGGAGAACGAGCAGTACTTC. V gene TRBV9 combines with J gene TRBJ2-7; D is unclear. Per germline, CDR1 SGDLS and CDR2 YYNGEE. The germline V and J ends were trimmed by 4 bases and 5 bases, with 19 bases remaining between them. The CDR3 totals 15 residues.

The chain recombines TRBV19 with TRBJ1-2; possibly TRBD1 for D (6 bases). V gave up 7 bases and J gave up 14 bases, with 44 bases separating them. The CDR3 spans 20 residues. Looked up from germline, CDR1 is LNHDA and CDR2 is SQIVND (reference sequence). The DNA for the CDR3 is TGTGCCAGTACCTCGTACTCGGGGATTACAGGGCCTAACTATGGGTCACCCTATACCTTC. As protein: CASTSYSGITGPNYGSPYTF.

The genes are TRBV27 and TRBJ2-5, with D perhaps TRBD2 (7 bases). V gave up 5 bases and J gave up 4 bases, with 23 bases separating them. Germline CDR1 reads MNHEY; CDR2 reads SMNVEV (reference sequence). The CDR3 covers 17 residues. This chain's CDR3 is CASSPPGGGQILETQYF. DNA for the CDR3: TGTGCCAGCAGTCCTCCGGGAGGAGGACAGATTTTAGAGACCCAGTACTTC.

This clone was recorded only once. V gene TRBV29-1 combines with J gene TRBJ2-1; the match to TRBD1 covers 7 bases. Trimming at V came to 6 bases and at J to 3 bases, leaving 5 bases not matched to a gene. The CDR3 runs to 13 residues. The V gene's germline CDR1 is SQVTM and CDR2 ANQGSEA. In nucleotides, the CDR3 is TGCAGCGTAGAGACAGGGTACTACAATGAGCAGTTCTTC. It translates to CSVETGYYNEQFF.